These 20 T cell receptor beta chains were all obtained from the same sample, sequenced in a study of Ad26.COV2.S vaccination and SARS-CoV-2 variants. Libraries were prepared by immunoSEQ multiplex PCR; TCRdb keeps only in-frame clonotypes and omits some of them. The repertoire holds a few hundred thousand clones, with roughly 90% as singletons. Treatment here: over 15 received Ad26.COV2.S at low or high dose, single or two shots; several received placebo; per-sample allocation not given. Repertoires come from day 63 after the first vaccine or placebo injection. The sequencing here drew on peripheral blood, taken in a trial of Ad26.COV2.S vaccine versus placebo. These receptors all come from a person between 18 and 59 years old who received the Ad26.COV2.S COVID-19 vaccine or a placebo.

CDR3 sequence: CASSPGLAVGETQYF. The CDR3 DNA is TGTGCCAGCAGTCCGGGACTAGCGGTGGGGGAGACCCAGTACTTC. V gene TRBV2 combines with J gene TRBJ2-5; 11 nucleotides agree with TRBD2. Germline V gives CDR1 SNHLY, CDR2 FYNNEI. Unmatched junction bases numbered 7, after V lost 5 bases and J lost 5 bases. The length of the CDR3 is 15 residues.

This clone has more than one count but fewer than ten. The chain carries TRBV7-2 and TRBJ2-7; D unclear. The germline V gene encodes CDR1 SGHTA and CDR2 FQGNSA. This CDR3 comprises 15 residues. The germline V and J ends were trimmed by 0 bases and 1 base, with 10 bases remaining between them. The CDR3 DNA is TGTGCCAGCAGCTTAGCAGGTGAAGGGTCCTACGAGCAGTACTTC. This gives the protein CASSLAGEGSYEQYF.

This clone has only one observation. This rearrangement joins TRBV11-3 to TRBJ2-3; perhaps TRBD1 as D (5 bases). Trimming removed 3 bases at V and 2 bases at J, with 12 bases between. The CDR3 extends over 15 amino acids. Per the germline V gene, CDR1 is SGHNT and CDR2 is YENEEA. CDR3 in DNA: TGTGCCAGCAGCTTGGGGCAGGCACACACAGATACGCAGTATTTT. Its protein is CASSLGQAHTDTQYF.

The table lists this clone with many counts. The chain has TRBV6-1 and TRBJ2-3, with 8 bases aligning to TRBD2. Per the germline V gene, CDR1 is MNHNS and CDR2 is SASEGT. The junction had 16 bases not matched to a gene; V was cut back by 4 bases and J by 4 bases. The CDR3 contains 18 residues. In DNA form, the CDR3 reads TGTGCCAGCAGTGCGACCAGGTTTGAAGCGGGAGAGGCAGATACGCAGTATTTT. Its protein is CASSATRFEAGEADTQYF.

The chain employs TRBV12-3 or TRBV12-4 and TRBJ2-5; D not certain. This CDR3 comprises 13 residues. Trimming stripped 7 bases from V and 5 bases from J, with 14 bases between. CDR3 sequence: CASTPMRTETQYF. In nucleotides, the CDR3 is TGTGCCAGCACCCCAATGCGTACGGAGACCCAGTACTTC.

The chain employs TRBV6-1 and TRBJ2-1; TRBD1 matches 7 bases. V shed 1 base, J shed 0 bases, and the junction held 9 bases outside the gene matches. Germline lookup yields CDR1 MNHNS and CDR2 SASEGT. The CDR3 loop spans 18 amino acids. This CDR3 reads CASSEVGQIWSSYNEQFF. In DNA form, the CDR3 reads TGTGCCAGCAGTGAAGTGGGACAGATTTGGTCCTCCTACAATGAGCAGTTCTTC.

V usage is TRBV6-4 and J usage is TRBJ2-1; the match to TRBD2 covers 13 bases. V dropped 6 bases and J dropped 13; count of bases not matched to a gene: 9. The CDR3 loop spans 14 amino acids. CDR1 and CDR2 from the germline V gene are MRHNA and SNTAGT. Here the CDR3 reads CASRTSGTSGDQFF. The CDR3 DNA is TGTGCCAGCAGAACCTCCGGGACTAGCGGGGATCAGTTCTTC.

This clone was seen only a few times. The chain's CDR3 is CASSELQGDGYTF. The CDR3 DNA reads TGTGCCAGCAGTGAACTGCAGGGTGATGGCTACACCTTC. This sequence joins TRBV6-1 and TRBJ1-2, with a weak D call TRBD1 (5 bases). The CDR3 has 13 amino acids. The V end was cut by 2 bases, the J end by 6 bases, with 10 bases between. Germline-derived CDR1 and CDR2 are MNHNS and SASEGT.

The CDR3 protein is CASSEYGGSRRYV. CDR3 nucleotides: TGTGCCAGCAGTGAATATGGAGGGTCTCGGAGATACGTC. The rearrangement uses TRBV25-1 and TRBJ2-7, with D tentatively TRBD2 (6 bases). Deletions cut 0 bases from V and 13 bases from J, with 16 bases between. CDR3 length equals 13 residues. CDR1 is MGHDK, CDR2 SYGVNS, per germline.

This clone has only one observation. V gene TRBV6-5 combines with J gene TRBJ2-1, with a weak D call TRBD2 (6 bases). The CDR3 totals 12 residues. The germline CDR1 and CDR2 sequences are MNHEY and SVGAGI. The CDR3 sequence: CASGSSYNEQFF. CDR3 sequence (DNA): TGTGCTAGCGGTAGCTCCTACAATGAGCAGTTCTTC.

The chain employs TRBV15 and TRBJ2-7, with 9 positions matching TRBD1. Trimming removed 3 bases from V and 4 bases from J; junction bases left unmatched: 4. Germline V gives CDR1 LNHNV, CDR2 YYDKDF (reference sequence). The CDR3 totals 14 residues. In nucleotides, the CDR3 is TGTGCCACCAGCAGTGACGGACAGGGGTACGAGCAGTACTTC. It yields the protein CATSSDGQGYEQYF.

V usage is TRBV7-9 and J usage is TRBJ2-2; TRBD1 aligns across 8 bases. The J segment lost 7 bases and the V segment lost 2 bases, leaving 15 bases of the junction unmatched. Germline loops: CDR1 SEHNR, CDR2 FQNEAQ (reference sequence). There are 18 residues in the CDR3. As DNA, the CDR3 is TGTGCCAGCAGCTTAATTCTCGTGGCAGGGGGCTTGGTCGGGGAGCTGTTTTTT. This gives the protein CASSLILVAGGLVGELFF. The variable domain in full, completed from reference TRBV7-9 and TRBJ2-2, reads DTGVSQNPRHKITKRGQNVTFRCDPISEHNRLYWYRQTLGQGPEFLTYFQNEAQLEKSRLLSDRFSAERPKGSFSTLEIQRTEQGDSAMYLCASSLILVAGGLVGELFFGEGSRLTVL.

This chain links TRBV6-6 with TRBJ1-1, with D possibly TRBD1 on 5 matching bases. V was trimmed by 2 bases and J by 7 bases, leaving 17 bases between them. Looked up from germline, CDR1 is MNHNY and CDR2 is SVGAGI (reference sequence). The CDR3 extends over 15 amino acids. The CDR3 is CASSYGTGGMDEAFF. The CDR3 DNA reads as TGTGCCAGCAGTTACGGTACGGGGGGGATGGATGAAGCTTTCTTT.

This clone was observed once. This chain's CDR3 is CARREGAGSNTEAFF. The CDR3 region has the DNA TGTGCCCGCCGAGAGGGGGCCGGGTCGAACACTGAAGCTTTCTTT. V and J are TRBV2 and TRBJ1-1; 7 bases map to TRBD1. V was clipped by 11 bases and J by 1 base; unmatched bases: 13. Germline values: CDR1 SNHLY, CDR2 FYNNEI. This CDR3 contains 15 residues.

CDR3 DNA: TGTGCCAGTAGTATAGATCCTGGGGAGTTCCATGAAAAACTGTTTTTT. It encodes CASSIDPGEFHEKLFF. J is TRBJ1-4 and V is TRBV19; no clear D gene. Germline V gene data show CDR1 as LNHDA and CDR2 as SQIVND (reference sequence). The CDR3 has 16 amino acids. The germline V and J ends were trimmed by 0 bases and 6 bases, with 14 bases remaining between them. The full variable domain, its missing parts supplied by reference TRBV19 and TRBJ1-4, is DGGITQSPKYLFRKEGQNVTLSCEQNLNHDAMYWYRQDPGQGLRLIYYSQIVNDFQKGDIAEGYSVSREKKESFPLTVTSAQKNPTAFYLCASSIDPGEFHEKLFFGSGTQLSVL.

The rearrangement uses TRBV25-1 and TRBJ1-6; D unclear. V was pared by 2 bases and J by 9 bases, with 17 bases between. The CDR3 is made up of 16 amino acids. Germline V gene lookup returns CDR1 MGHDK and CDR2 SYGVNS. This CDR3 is CASSEGAPTLGSPLHF. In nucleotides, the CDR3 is TGTGCCAGCAGTGAAGGCGCACCAACCCTCGGTTCACCCCTCCACTTT.

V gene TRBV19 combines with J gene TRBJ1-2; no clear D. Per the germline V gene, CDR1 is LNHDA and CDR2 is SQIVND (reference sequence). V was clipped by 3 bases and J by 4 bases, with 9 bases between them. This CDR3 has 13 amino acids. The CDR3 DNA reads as TGTGCCAGTAGTATGTTGGACGGCTATGGCTACACCTTC. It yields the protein CASSMLDGYGYTF.

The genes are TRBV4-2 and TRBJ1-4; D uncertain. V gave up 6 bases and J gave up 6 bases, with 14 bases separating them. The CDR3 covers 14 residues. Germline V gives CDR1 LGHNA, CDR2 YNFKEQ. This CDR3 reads CASRTRAVDEKLFF. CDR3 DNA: TGTGCCAGCAGGACTAGGGCGGTCGATGAAAAACTGTTTTTT.

The CDR3 DNA sequence: TGTGCCAGCAGCTTAGGGCGGTGGATGAACACTGAAGCTTTCTTT. Translating it yields CASSLGRWMNTEAFF. The chain is built from TRBV11-2 and TRBJ1-1; D uncertain. V shed 1 base and J shed 0 bases, with 9 bases lying between them. The CDR3 spans 15 residues. Looked up from germline, CDR1 is SGHAT and CDR2 is FQNNGV.

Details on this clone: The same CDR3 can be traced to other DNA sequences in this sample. CDR3 residues: CASSQDPGDGYTF. The CDR3 DNA reads TGCGCCAGCAGCCAAGACCCGGGGGATGGCTACACCTTC. This sequence joins TRBV4-3 and TRBJ1-2, with D perhaps matching TRBD1 (5 bases). Germline V lookup: CDR1 LGHNA, CDR2 YSLEER. V was shortened by 0 bases and J by 6 bases, with 8 bases between the two germline ends. CDR3 length equals 13 residues.